This entry lists 12 T cell receptor beta chains sequenced from one sample in a study of blood T cell repertoires in COVID-19. Sequencing was performed with immunoSEQ multiplex PCR; in TCRdb, only in-frame clones are kept and a portion is missing. Of 300,000 to 350,000 clones detected, approximately 90% appear once; the ten largest clones hold roughly 3.9%. The sequencing sample was made of PBMCs or T cells enriched from blood (not recorded which). The source of these receptors is a woman under 40 who had been exposed to COVID-19.

Only one count was recorded for this clone. The rearrangement uses TRBV15 and TRBJ1-6; weak D call: TRBD1 (6 bases). Trimming pared 0 bases from V and 13 bases from J, leaving 16 bases between. Germline CDR1 is LNHNV and CDR2 is YYDKDF (reference sequence). The CDR3 has 15 amino acids. The chain's CDR3 is CATSRDRGTLAPLHF. CDR3 coding DNA: TGTGCCACCAGCAGAGATCGGGGGACACTAGCGCCCCTCCACTTT. The whole variable domain, remainder taken from reference TRBV15 and TRBJ1-6, is DAMVIQNPRYQVTQFGKPVTLSCSQTLNHNVMYWYQQKSSQAPKLLFHYYDKDFNNEADTPDNFQSRRPNTSFCFLDIRSPGLGDTAMYLCATSRDRGTLAPLHFGNGTRLTVT.

This chain connects TRBV5-1 to TRBJ1-2, with 11 bases lining up with TRBD1. Germline lookup yields CDR1 SGHRS and CDR2 YFSETQ. The CDR3 runs 19 residues. Trimming at V came to 0 bases and at J to 4 bases, leaving 14 bases not matched to a gene. The CDR3: CASSLAGQGAPVRSYGYTF. The DNA of the CDR3 is TGCGCCAGCAGCTTGGCAGGACAGGGGGCGCCCGTTAGGAGCTATGGCTACACCTTC.

As regards this clone: Other DNA sequences of this sample code for an identical CDR3. The rearrangement uses TRBV15 and TRBJ1-3, with 9 bases matching TRBD1. Germline V gene sequence: CDR1 LNHNV, CDR2 YYDKDF (reference sequence). CDR3 size: 16 residues. Trimming cost V 1 base and J 1 base; bases outside gene matches: 2. The CDR3 DNA sequence: TGTGCCACCAGCAGAGGGGGGACAGGGTCTGGAAACACCATATATTTT. The encoded protein is CATSRGGTGSGNTIYF.

This clone was seen once. The chain is built from TRBV5-4 and TRBJ2-7; 12 bases map to TRBD1. The V gene end was trimmed by 7 bases and the J gene end by 4 bases; junction bases not matched to a gene: 21. The CDR3 runs to 19 residues. Germline V gene data show CDR1 as SGHNT and CDR2 as YYREEE (reference sequence). CDR3 coding DNA: TGTGCCAGCGAAAACCGGGACAGGGGGCCTTCTCCCGCATTATACGAGCAGTACTTC. Residues: CASENRDRGPSPALYEQYF.

The rearrangement uses TRBV20-1 and TRBJ1-2; 9 bases match TRBD1. Germline V lookup: CDR1 DFQATT, CDR2 SNEGSKA (reference sequence). The J segment lost 5 bases and the V segment lost 3 bases, leaving 7 bases of the junction unmatched. This CDR3 is built from 14 residues. The CDR3 reads CSASRGQGLYGYTF. CDR3 nucleotide sequence: TGCAGTGCTAGTCGGGGACAGGGTTTATATGGCTACACCTTC.

This chain links TRBV13 with TRBJ1-2; D is unresolved. The CDR3 spans 14 residues. V was trimmed by 5 bases and J by 1 base, leaving 11 bases between them. Germline values: CDR1 PRHDT, CDR2 FYEKMQ (reference sequence). CDR3 residues: CASSPFGFNYGYTF. The CDR3 coding sequence is TGTGCCAGCAGCCCCTTCGGGTTTAACTATGGCTACACCTTC.

The chain employs TRBV20-1 and TRBJ2-7, with 13 bases identical to TRBD2. The germline V gene has CDR1 DFQATT and CDR2 SNEGSKA (reference sequence). V was clipped by 3 bases and J by 2 bases; unmatched bases: 4. The CDR3 contains 15 residues. The CDR3 sequence is CSASKGLAGAYEQYF. The CDR3 DNA sequence: TGCAGTGCTAGTAAAGGACTAGCGGGGGCCTACGAGCAGTACTTC.

The chain employs TRBV15 and TRBJ1-2, with TRBD1 matching over 7 bases. The CDR3 extends over 15 amino acids. V lost 3 bases to trimming and J lost 5 bases; unmatched junction nucleotides: 9. CDR1 is LNHNV and CDR2 is YYDKDF in the germline V gene (reference sequence). CDR3 sequence: CATSSTGTDPYGYTF. CDR3 coding DNA: TGTGCCACCAGCAGCACCGGGACAGACCCATATGGCTACACCTTC.

V usage is TRBV27 and J usage is TRBJ2-3; TRBD2 agrees at 9 bases. Germline V gives CDR1 MNHEY, CDR2 SMNVEV (reference sequence). This CDR3 is 15 amino acids long. The trim removed 2 bases at V and 6 bases at J, leaving 6 bases unmatched. Here the CDR3 reads CASSLAGGHWDTQYF. For the CDR3, the DNA is TGTGCCAGCAGTTTAGCGGGGGGGCATTGGGATACGCAGTATTTT.

J is TRBJ1-2 and V is TRBV3-1 (or the pseudogene TRBV3-2); perhaps TRBD1 as D (6 bases). V dropped 1 base and J dropped 2 bases, with 11 bases sitting between them. This CDR3 is built from 15 residues. The V gene's germline CDR1 is LGHDT and CDR2 YNNKEL (reference sequence). CDR3 coding DNA: TGTGCCAGCAGCCAAGTAACAGGGACAAACTATGGCTACACCTTC. The encoded protein is CASSQVTGTNYGYTF.

This chain connects TRBV12-5 to TRBJ1-1, with D unclear. Germline CDR1 is LGHNT and CDR2 is FRNRAP. This CDR3 has 12 residues. V lost 1 base to trimming and J lost 7 bases, with 7 bases between them. The CDR3 loop is CASGLGPGEAFF. CDR3 bases: TGTGCTAGTGGTTTGGGGCCAGGTGAAGCTTTCTTT.

This clone appeared many times. Other DNA sequences of this sample code for an identical CDR3. The rearrangement links TRBV5-8 to TRBJ1-5; the match to TRBD1 covers 7 bases. Germline V gene lookup returns CDR1 SGHTS and CDR2 YDEGEE. This CDR3 is 15 amino acids long. V shed 2 bases, J shed 0 bases, and the junction held 2 bases outside the gene matches. CDR3 sequence: CASSLQGYSNQPQHF. The CDR3 DNA follows: TGTGCCAGCAGCTTACAGGGGTATAGCAATCAGCCCCAGCATTTT.